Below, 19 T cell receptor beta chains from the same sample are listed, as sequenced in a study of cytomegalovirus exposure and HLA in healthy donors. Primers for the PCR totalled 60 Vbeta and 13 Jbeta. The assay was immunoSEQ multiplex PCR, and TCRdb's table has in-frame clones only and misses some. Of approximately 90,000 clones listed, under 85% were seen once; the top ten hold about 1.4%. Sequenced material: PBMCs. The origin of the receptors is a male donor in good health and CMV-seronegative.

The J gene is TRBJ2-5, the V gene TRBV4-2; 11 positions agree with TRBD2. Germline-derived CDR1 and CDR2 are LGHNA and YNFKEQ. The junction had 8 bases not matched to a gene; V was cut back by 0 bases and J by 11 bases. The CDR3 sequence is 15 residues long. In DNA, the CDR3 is TGTGCCAGCAGCCAAGAACTAGCGGGAGATCGAGCGCAGTACTTC. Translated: CASSQELAGDRAQYF.

The CDR3 reads CASSLVAENTEAFF. In DNA form, the CDR3 reads TGCGCCAGCAGCTTGGTGGCAGAGAACACTGAAGCTTTCTTT. The rearrangement joins TRBV5-1 to TRBJ1-1, with unresolved D. Germline-derived CDR1 and CDR2 are SGHRS and YFSETQ. The CDR3 length is 14 residues. Trimming pared 0 bases from V and 1 base from J, leaving 7 bases between.

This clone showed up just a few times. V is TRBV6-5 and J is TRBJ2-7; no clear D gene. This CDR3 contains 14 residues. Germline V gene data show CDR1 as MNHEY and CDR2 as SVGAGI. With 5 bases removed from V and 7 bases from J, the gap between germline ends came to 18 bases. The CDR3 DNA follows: TGTGCCAGCAGTGCGGCGGAACGGGTCCAGGAGCAGTACTTC. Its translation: CASSAAERVQEQYF.

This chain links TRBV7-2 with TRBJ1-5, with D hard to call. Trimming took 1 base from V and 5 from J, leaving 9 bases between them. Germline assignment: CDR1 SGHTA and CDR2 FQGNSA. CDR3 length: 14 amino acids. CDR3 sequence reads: CASSLVAVDQPQHF. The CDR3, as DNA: TGTGCCAGCAGCTTAGTAGCGGTGGATCAGCCCCAGCATTTT.

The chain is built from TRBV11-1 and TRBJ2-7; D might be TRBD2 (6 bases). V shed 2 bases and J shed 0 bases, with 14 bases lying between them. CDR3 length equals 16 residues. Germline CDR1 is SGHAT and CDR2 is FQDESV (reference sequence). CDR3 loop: CASSLSGGALSYEQYF. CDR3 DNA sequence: TGTGCCAGCAGCTTATCCGGCGGGGCCCTCTCCTACGAGCAGTACTTC.

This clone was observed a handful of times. For the CDR3, the DNA is TGTGCCAGCAGCTTGCGGGGAGATCAGCCCCAGCATTTT. Its protein product is CASSLRGDQPQHF. V is TRBV7-2 and J is TRBJ1-5; D is unclear. Deletions cut 3 bases from V and 5 bases from J, with 8 bases between. From germline, CDR1 is SGHTA and CDR2 FQGNSA. There are 13 residues in the CDR3.

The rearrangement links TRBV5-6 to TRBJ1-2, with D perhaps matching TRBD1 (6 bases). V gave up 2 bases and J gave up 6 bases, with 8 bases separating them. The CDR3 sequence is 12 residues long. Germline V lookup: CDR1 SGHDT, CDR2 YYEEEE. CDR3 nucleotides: TGTGCCAGCAGCTTAGGGGGGGATGGCTACACCTTC. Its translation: CASSLGGDGYTF.

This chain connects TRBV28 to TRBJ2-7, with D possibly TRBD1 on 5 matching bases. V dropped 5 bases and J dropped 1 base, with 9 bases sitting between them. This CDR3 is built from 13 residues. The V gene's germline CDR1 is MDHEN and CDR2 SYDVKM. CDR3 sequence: CASSPYRSYEQYF. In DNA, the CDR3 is TGTGCCAGCAGTCCATACAGGTCCTACGAGCAGTACTTC.

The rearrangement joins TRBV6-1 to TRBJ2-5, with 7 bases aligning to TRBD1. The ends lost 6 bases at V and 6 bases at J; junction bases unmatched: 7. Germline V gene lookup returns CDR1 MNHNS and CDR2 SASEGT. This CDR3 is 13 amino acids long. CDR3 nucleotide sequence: TGTGCCAGCAGGGCTACAGGGGAGCAGACCCAGTACTTC. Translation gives CASRATGEQTQYF.

CDR3 protein: CASSRPGLAGNTGELFF. In DNA form, the CDR3 reads TGTGCCAGCAGTCGCCCTGGGCTAGCGGGGAACACCGGGGAGCTGTTTTTT. V is TRBV27 and J is TRBJ2-2; 8 nucleotides line up with TRBD2. The germline gives CDR1 MNHEY, CDR2 SMNVEV (reference sequence). The CDR3 length is 17 residues. Losses at the gene ends were 5 bases for V and 1 base for J; bases not matched to a gene: 9.

The CDR3 is CASSPGQGASMNTEAFF. In nucleotides, the CDR3 is TGCGCCAGCAGCCCGGGACAGGGGGCGAGCATGAACACTGAAGCTTTCTTT. The chain joins TRBV5-1 to TRBJ1-1; TRBD1 aligns across 12 bases. Germline V gives CDR1 SGHRS, CDR2 YFSETQ. The V gene end was trimmed by 4 bases and the J gene end by 0 bases; junction bases not matched to a gene: 7. CDR3 size: 17 residues.

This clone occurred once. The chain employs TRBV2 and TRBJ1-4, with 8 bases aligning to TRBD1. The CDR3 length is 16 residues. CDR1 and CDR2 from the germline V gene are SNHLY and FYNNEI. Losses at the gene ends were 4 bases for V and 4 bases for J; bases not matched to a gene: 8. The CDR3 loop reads CASSGDRRAGNEKLFF. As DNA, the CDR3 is TGTGCCAGCAGTGGGGACAGGCGGGCCGGTAATGAAAAACTGTTTTTT.

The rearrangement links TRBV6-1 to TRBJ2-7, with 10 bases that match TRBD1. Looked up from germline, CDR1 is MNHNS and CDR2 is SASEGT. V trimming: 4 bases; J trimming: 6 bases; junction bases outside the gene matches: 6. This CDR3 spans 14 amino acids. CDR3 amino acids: CASSVRDRGVEQYF. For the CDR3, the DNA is TGTGCCAGCAGTGTCCGGGACAGGGGTGTCGAGCAGTACTTC.

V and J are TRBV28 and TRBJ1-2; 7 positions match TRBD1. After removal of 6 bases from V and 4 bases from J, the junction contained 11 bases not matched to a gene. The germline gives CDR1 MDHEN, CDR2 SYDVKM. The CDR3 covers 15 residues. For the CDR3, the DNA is TGTGCCAGCAGCCTAAGACAGGGCGGAGGCTATGGCTACACCTTC. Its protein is CASSLRQGGGYGYTF.

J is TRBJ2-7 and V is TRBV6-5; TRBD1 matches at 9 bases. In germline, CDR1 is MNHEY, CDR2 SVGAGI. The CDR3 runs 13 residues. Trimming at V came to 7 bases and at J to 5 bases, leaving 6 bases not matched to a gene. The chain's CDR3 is CASNLDRGHEQYF. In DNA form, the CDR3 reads TGTGCCAGCAACTTGGACAGGGGACACGAGCAGTACTTC.

CDR3 DNA: TGTGCCAGCAGCCCCTGGGGGCTAGAGACCCAGTACTTC. This gives the protein CASSPWGLETQYF. The rearrangement links TRBV6-1 to TRBJ2-5; D might be TRBD1 (6 bases). The CDR3 has 13 amino acids. The V end lost 6 bases, the J end lost 4 bases, and 12 bases lay between the germline ends. Germline CDR1 reads MNHNS; CDR2 reads SASEGT.

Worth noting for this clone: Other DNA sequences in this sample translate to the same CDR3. CDR3 residues: CASSLEGKSSYNEQFF. CDR3 coding DNA: TGTGCCAGCAGCCTAGAGGGGAAAAGCTCCTACAATGAGCAGTTCTTC. The chain joins TRBV7-7 to TRBJ2-1; D tentatively fits TRBD1 or TRBD2 (5 bases each). Germline CDR1 reads SSHAT; CDR2 reads FNYEAQ (reference sequence). CDR3 length: 16 residues. Trimming pared 5 bases from V and 0 bases from J, leaving 14 bases between.

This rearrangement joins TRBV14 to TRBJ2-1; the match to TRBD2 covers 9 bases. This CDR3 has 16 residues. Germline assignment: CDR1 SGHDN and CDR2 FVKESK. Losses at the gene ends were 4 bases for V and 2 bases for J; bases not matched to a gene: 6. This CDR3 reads CASSRSGSPAYNEQFF. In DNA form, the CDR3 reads TGTGCCAGCAGCCGTAGCGGGAGCCCTGCCTACAATGAGCAGTTCTTC.

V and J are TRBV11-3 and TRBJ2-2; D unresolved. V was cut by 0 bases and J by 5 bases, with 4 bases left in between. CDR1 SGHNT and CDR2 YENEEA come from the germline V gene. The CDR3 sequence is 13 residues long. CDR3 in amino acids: CASSLETTGELFF. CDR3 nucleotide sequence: TGTGCCAGCAGCTTAGAGACAACCGGGGAGCTGTTTTTT.